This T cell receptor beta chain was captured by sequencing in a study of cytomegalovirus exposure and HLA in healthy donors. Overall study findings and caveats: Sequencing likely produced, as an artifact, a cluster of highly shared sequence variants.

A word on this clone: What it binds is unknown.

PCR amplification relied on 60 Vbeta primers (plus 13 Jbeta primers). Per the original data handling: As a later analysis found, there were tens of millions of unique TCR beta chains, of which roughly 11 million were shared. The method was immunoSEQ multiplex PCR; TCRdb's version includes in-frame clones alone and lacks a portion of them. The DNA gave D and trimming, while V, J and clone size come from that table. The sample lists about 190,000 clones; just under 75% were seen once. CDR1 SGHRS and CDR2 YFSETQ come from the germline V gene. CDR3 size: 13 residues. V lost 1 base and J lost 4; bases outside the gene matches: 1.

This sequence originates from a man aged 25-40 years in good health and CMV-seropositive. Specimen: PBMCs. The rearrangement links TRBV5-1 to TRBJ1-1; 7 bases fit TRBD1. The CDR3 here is CASSLKGATEAFF. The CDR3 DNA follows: TGCGCCAGCAGCTTGAAGGGGGCCACTGAAGCTTTCTTT.